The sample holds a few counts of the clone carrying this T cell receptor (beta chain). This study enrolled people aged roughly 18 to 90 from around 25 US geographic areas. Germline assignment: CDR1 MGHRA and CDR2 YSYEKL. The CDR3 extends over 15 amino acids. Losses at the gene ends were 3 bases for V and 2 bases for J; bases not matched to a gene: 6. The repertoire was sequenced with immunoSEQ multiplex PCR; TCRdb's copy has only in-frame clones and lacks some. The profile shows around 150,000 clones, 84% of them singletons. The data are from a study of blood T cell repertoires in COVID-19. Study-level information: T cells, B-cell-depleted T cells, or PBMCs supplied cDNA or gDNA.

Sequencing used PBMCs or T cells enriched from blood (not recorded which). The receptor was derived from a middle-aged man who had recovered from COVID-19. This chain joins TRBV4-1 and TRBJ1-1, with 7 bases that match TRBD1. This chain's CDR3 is CASSQMTGRNTEAFF. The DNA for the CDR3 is TGCGCCAGCAGCCAGATGACAGGGAGAAACACTGAAGCTTTCTTT.